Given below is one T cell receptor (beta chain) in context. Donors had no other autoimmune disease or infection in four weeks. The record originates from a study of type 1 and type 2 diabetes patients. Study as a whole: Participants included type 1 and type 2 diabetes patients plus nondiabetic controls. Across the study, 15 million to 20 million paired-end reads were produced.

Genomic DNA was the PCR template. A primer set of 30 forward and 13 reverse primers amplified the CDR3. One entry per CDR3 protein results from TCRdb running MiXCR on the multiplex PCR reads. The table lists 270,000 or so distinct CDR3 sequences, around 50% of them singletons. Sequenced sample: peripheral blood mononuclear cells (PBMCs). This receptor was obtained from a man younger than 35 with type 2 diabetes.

CDR3 amino acids: CASSLRAGGPYTGELFF. CDR3 in DNA: TGTGCCAGCAGCTTAAGGGCGGGAGGGCCTTACACCGGGGAGCTGTTTTTT. The J gene is TRBJ2-2, the V gene TRBV7-6; 9 nucleotides line up with TRBD2. The CDR3 runs to 17 residues. Looked up from germline, CDR1 is SGHVS and CDR2 is FNYEAQ. Trimming took 2 bases from V and 3 from J; bases not matched to a gene: 7.